This paragraph reports one T cell receptor beta chain. The entry originates in a study of cytomegalovirus exposure and HLA in healthy donors. Both 60 Vbeta primers and 13 Jbeta primers went into the PCR. TCRdb's table, derived via immunoSEQ multiplex PCR, lists solely in-frame clones and lacks some. The sample lists roughly 140,000 clones, nearly 80% occurring once. Per the germline V gene, CDR1 is SGHVS and CDR2 is FQNEAQ. J lost 6 bases, V lost 1 base, and 2 bases had no gene match. The CDR3 covers 13 residues. The source is a woman in her thirties in good health and CMV-seronegative. The chain links TRBV7-8 to TRBJ2-7, with 8 bases matching TRBD2. The sequencing sample was made of PBMCs. CDR3 in amino acids: CASSLGGLGEQYF. The CDR3 nucleotides read TGTGCCAGCAGCTTAGGGGGACTAGGCGAGCAGTACTTC.